A selection of T cell receptor beta chains follows, all from one sample in a study of shared clonotypes between healthy human individuals. Profiled with immunoSEQ multiplex PCR; TCRdb holds only in-frame clones, not every one. The sample has about 1.5 million clones, roughly 96% seen once; the top ten hold about 1.2%. The sequenced material came from naive CD4+ T cells sorted from blood. The receptors shown here come from a man aged 30 to 39 in good health. The CDR3 runs from the conserved cysteine through the conserved F or W. Fields, in order: J gene, clone size, V gene, D gene, CDR3 DNA, CDR3 protein. The D gene is left open where the match is weak. The size entry is marked missing in some rows and otherwise reads once, few, many or a size class.

j_call: TRBJ1-5
clone_size: few
v_call: TRBV29-1
d_call: TRBD1
cdr3_nt: TGCAGCGTTGGACAGGGTAATCAGCCCCAGCATTTT
cdr3_aa: CSVGQGNQPQHF

j_call: TRBJ2-3
clone_size: -
v_call: TRBV28
d_call: TRBD2
cdr3_nt: TGTGCCAGCAGTCCGAGGACTAGCGGGAGGAGCACAGATACGCAGTATTTT
cdr3_aa: CASSPRTSGRSTDTQYF

j_call: TRBJ2-7
clone_size: -
v_call: TRBV7-5
d_call: -
cdr3_nt: TGTGTCAGAAGCTTGCGGGAGGGGTCCTACGAGCAGTACTTC
cdr3_aa: CVRSLREGSYEQYF

j_call: TRBJ1-5
clone_size: few
v_call: TRBV4-1
d_call: -
cdr3_nt: TGCGCCAGCAGCCAATTTTGGGATAGCAATCAGCCCCAGCATTTT
cdr3_aa: CASSQFWDSNQPQHF

j_call: TRBJ2-3
clone_size: -
v_call: TRBV7-8
d_call: TRBD1
cdr3_nt: TGTGCCAGCAGCTTCGGGACAGGGTGGGTTACAGATACGCAGTATTTT
cdr3_aa: CASSFGTGWVTDTQYF

j_call: TRBJ2-5
clone_size: -
v_call: TRBV6-5
d_call: -
cdr3_nt: TGTGCCAGCAGTTACGATCCCGCGGGAGAGACCCAGTACTTC
cdr3_aa: CASSYDPAGETQYF

j_call: TRBJ1-1
clone_size: -
v_call: TRBV28
d_call: -
cdr3_nt: TGTGCCAGCAGTTCCGCCGAAGGTTTGAACACTGAAGCTTTCTTT
cdr3_aa: CASSSAEGLNTEAFF

j_call: TRBJ2-1
clone_size: -
v_call: TRBV27
d_call: TRBD2
cdr3_nt: TGTGCCAGCAGTGCGGGACTAGCGACAAACAATGAGCAGTTCTTC
cdr3_aa: CASSAGLATNNEQFF

j_call: TRBJ2-2
clone_size: -
v_call: TRBV28
d_call: -
cdr3_nt: TGTGCCAGCAGTCCCGGGACCGGGGGTCCCGGGGAGCTGTTTTTT
cdr3_aa: CASSPGTGGPGELFF

j_call: TRBJ1-1
clone_size: -
v_call: TRBV6-4
d_call: -
cdr3_nt: TGTGCCAGCAGTGAGCAACAGAACACTGAAGCTTTCTTT
cdr3_aa: CASSEQQNTEAFF

j_call: TRBJ2-7
clone_size: -
v_call: TRBV7-8
d_call: -
cdr3_nt: TGTGCCAGCAGCTTAGCGCGGATTGCCCGAGAATACGAGCAGTACTTC
cdr3_aa: CASSLARIAREYEQYF

j_call: TRBJ1-5
clone_size: -
v_call: TRBV19
d_call: -
cdr3_nt: TGTGCCACCAAAACAGGTCCGGGCAATCAGCCCCAGCATTTT
cdr3_aa: CATKTGPGNQPQHF

j_call: TRBJ1-1
clone_size: -
v_call: TRBV9
d_call: -
cdr3_nt: TGTGCCAGCAGCTTGAGGGGTACTGTGGGGATGAACACTGAAGCTTTCTTT
cdr3_aa: CASSLRGTVGMNTEAFF

j_call: TRBJ2-1
clone_size: once
v_call: TRBV6-6
d_call: -
cdr3_nt: TGTGCCAGCAGTCCTGACAGGACTAGGGTGGAGTTCTTC
cdr3_aa: CASSPDRTRVEFF

j_call: TRBJ2-7
clone_size: once
v_call: TRBV6-1
d_call: -
cdr3_nt: TGTGCCAGCAAGGGGTTGGTCTACGAGCAGTACTTC
cdr3_aa: CASKGLVYEQYF

j_call: TRBJ2-1
clone_size: -
v_call: TRBV5-1
d_call: -
cdr3_nt: TGCGCCAGTTGGCGGGACTCCTCAGCCAGCTCCTACAATGAGCAGTTCTTC
cdr3_aa: CASWRDSSASSYNEQFF

j_call: TRBJ2-1
clone_size: -
v_call: TRBV19
d_call: TRBD2
cdr3_nt: TGTGCAGCTAGCGGGAGGAGCTCCTACAATGAGCAGTTCTTC
cdr3_aa: CAASGRSSYNEQFF

j_call: TRBJ2-1
clone_size: -
v_call: TRBV11-2
d_call: -
cdr3_nt: TGTGCCAGCAGTTACGAGTTGTGGGACAATGAGCAGTTCTTC
cdr3_aa: CASSYELWDNEQFF

j_call: TRBJ1-2
clone_size: -
v_call: TRBV7-2
d_call: -
cdr3_nt: TGTGCCAGCAGAATACGGGGCAACTACCGTGGCTACACCTTC
cdr3_aa: CASRIRGNYRGYTF

j_call: TRBJ2-7
clone_size: -
v_call: TRBV5-4
d_call: TRBD2
cdr3_nt: TGTGCCAGCAGCTGGGAGGGGGAGCAGTACTTC
cdr3_aa: CASSWEGEQYF

j_call: TRBJ2-7
clone_size: -
v_call: TRBV19
d_call: -
cdr3_nt: TGTGCCAGTAGTATGGTTCAGAACGCCCTCGGGGAGCAGTACTTC
cdr3_aa: CASSMVQNALGEQYF

j_call: TRBJ2-1
clone_size: once
v_call: TRBV7-6
d_call: -
cdr3_nt: TGTGCCAGCAGCTTAGCGATACGCGACAATGAGCAGTTCTTC
cdr3_aa: CASSLAIRDNEQFF

j_call: TRBJ2-7
clone_size: -
v_call: TRBV11-2
d_call: -
cdr3_nt: TGTGCCAGCAGCTTAGCCTCCGGGACCTTCGAGCAGTACTTC
cdr3_aa: CASSLASGTFEQYF

j_call: TRBJ2-2
clone_size: -
v_call: TRBV4-1
d_call: -
cdr3_nt: TGCGCCAGCAGCCAGAGTGAGTATGACTGGAACACCGGGGAGCTGTTTTTT
cdr3_aa: CASSQSEYDWNTGELFF

j_call: TRBJ2-7
clone_size: -
v_call: TRBV11-2
d_call: TRBD2
cdr3_nt: TGTGCCAGCAGCTTACTAGCGGGGACCCACGAGCAGTACTTC
cdr3_aa: CASSLLAGTHEQYF

j_call: TRBJ2-2
clone_size: -
v_call: TRBV19
d_call: TRBD2
cdr3_nt: TGTGCCAGTAATTTCGGGACTAGCGTTCGCGGGGAGCTGTTTTTT
cdr3_aa: CASNFGTSVRGELFF

j_call: TRBJ1-2
clone_size: once
v_call: TRBV30
d_call: -
cdr3_nt: TGTGCCTGGAGTGTATATGATCCGTTCCTGGGCAACTATGGCTACACCTTC
cdr3_aa: CAWSVYDPFLGNYGYTF

j_call: TRBJ1-5
clone_size: -
v_call: TRBV5-1
d_call: -
cdr3_nt: TGCGCCAGCAGCTTATCAGGGGATAGCAATCAGCCCCAGCATTTT
cdr3_aa: CASSLSGDSNQPQHF

j_call: TRBJ2-2
clone_size: once
v_call: TRBV28
d_call: TRBD1
cdr3_nt: TGTGCCAGCAGGTTGACAGGGGGGAGGGACACCGGGGAGCTGTTTTTT
cdr3_aa: CASRLTGGRDTGELFF

j_call: TRBJ1-2
clone_size: once
v_call: TRBV18
d_call: TRBD1
cdr3_nt: TGTGCCAGCTCAAGGACAGGGGATGGCTACACCTTC
cdr3_aa: CASSRTGDGYTF

j_call: TRBJ2-1
clone_size: -
v_call: TRBV29-1
d_call: -
cdr3_nt: TGCAGCGTTGGAGGGAGAAATGAGCAGTTCTTC
cdr3_aa: CSVGGRNEQFF

j_call: TRBJ1-3
clone_size: once
v_call: TRBV9
d_call: -
cdr3_nt: TGTGCCAGCAGCGTAGCCCCCAGCGTCGGAAACACCATATATTTT
cdr3_aa: CASSVAPSVGNTIYF

j_call: TRBJ1-2
clone_size: -
v_call: TRBV6-5
d_call: -
cdr3_nt: TGTGCCAGCAGTTACTCAGGACTCCTTAACTATGGCTACACCTTC
cdr3_aa: CASSYSGLLNYGYTF

j_call: TRBJ1-2
clone_size: once
v_call: TRBV5-1
d_call: -
cdr3_nt: TGCGCCAGCAGCCAAATGACAGATCAAGGCTACACCTTC
cdr3_aa: CASSQMTDQGYTF

j_call: TRBJ2-2
clone_size: -
v_call: TRBV5-1
d_call: -
cdr3_nt: TGCGCCAGCAACTTGGGACGGGCAGACACCGGGGAGCTGTTTTTT
cdr3_aa: CASNLGRADTGELFF

j_call: TRBJ1-2
clone_size: -
v_call: TRBV27
d_call: -
cdr3_nt: TGTGCCAGCAGTCTACAGGGTAAACGGTACTATGGCTACACCTTC
cdr3_aa: CASSLQGKRYYGYTF

j_call: TRBJ2-3
clone_size: -
v_call: TRBV11-3
d_call: -
cdr3_nt: TGTGCCAGCAGCCGAACGTGGGGCAGAAGCACAGATACGCAGTATTTT
cdr3_aa: CASSRTWGRSTDTQYF

j_call: TRBJ2-7
clone_size: -
v_call: TRBV5-1
d_call: -
cdr3_nt: TGCGCCAGCAGCTTGGCCGAAATCTACGAGCAGTACTTC
cdr3_aa: CASSLAEIYEQYF

j_call: TRBJ2-2
clone_size: once
v_call: TRBV29-1
d_call: TRBD2
cdr3_nt: TGCAGCGTTACCGGACTAGCGGGGTACACCGGGGAGCTGTTTTTT
cdr3_aa: CSVTGLAGYTGELFF

j_call: TRBJ2-2
clone_size: -
v_call: TRBV10-3
d_call: -
cdr3_nt: TGTGCCATCAGTGAGAAGGGTGGGAACACCGGGGAGCTGTTTTTT
cdr3_aa: CAISEKGGNTGELFF

j_call: TRBJ2-3
clone_size: -
v_call: TRBV7-8
d_call: -
cdr3_nt: TGTGCCGTGAGCAGAGATACGCAGTATTTT
cdr3_aa: CAVSRDTQYF

j_call: TRBJ2-1
clone_size: -
v_call: TRBV6-6
d_call: TRBD2
cdr3_nt: TGTGCCAGCAGTTCTAGCGGTATTAGCGGTGAGCAGTTCTTC
cdr3_aa: CASSSSGISGEQFF

j_call: TRBJ2-7
clone_size: -
v_call: TRBV9
d_call: -
cdr3_nt: TGTGCCAGCAGCGTGACCGCCTTGGGATTTAGGAACGAGCAGTACTTC
cdr3_aa: CASSVTALGFRNEQYF

j_call: TRBJ1-2
clone_size: -
v_call: TRBV28
d_call: TRBD1
cdr3_nt: TGTGCCAGCGGGGACAGGGGCCCCGGCTATGGCTACACCTTC
cdr3_aa: CASGDRGPGYGYTF

j_call: TRBJ2-1
clone_size: -
v_call: TRBV7-2
d_call: -
cdr3_nt: TGTGCCAGCAGCTTAAACTCCTACAATGAGCAGTTCTTC
cdr3_aa: CASSLNSYNEQFF

j_call: TRBJ2-7
clone_size: -
v_call: TRBV7-9
d_call: TRBD2
cdr3_nt: TGTGCCAGCAGCTTATATAGGGGACTAGCGGTAAGCTCCTACGAGCAGTACTTC
cdr3_aa: CASSLYRGLAVSSYEQYF

j_call: TRBJ1-1
clone_size: -
v_call: TRBV7-8
d_call: TRBD1
cdr3_nt: TGTGCCAGCAGCCCTGGGACAGGGCGCACTGAAGCTTTCTTT
cdr3_aa: CASSPGTGRTEAFF

j_call: TRBJ2-3
clone_size: once
v_call: TRBV5-8
d_call: TRBD2
cdr3_nt: TGTGCCAGCAAGCGGGAGGGAAGCACAGATACGCAGTATTTT
cdr3_aa: CASKREGSTDTQYF

j_call: TRBJ2-7
clone_size: -
v_call: TRBV12-5
d_call: TRBD1
cdr3_nt: TGTGCTAGTGGCCCTGGGACAGGGAACGAGCAGTACTTC
cdr3_aa: CASGPGTGNEQYF

j_call: TRBJ2-5
clone_size: -
v_call: TRBV5-1
d_call: -
cdr3_nt: TGCGCCAGCAGCTTGCAGGCCCCCGAAGGATATTTGGAGACCCAGTACTTC
cdr3_aa: CASSLQAPEGYLETQYF

j_call: TRBJ1-1
clone_size: once
v_call: TRBV9
d_call: TRBD1
cdr3_nt: TGTGCCAGCAGCTTTAGACAGGGGCAGGCAGCTTTCTTT
cdr3_aa: CASSFRQGQAAFF

j_call: TRBJ2-5
clone_size: once
v_call: TRBV5-4
d_call: -
cdr3_nt: TGTGCCAGCAGCTTGTTTGTGGACAGCCTAGAGACCCAGTACTTC
cdr3_aa: CASSLFVDSLETQYF

j_call: TRBJ2-6
clone_size: -
v_call: TRBV5-1
d_call: -
cdr3_nt: TGCGCCAGCAGCTTGAACGCGAACTCTGGGGCCAACGTCCTGACTTTC
cdr3_aa: CASSLNANSGANVLTF

j_call: TRBJ2-2
clone_size: -
v_call: TRBV4-3
d_call: TRBD2
cdr3_nt: TGCGCCAGCAGACAGATTAGCGGGGGCGGGGAGCTGTTTTTT
cdr3_aa: CASRQISGGGELFF

j_call: TRBJ2-7
clone_size: once
v_call: TRBV4-3
d_call: -
cdr3_nt: TGCGCCAGCAGCCAAGACGCCTTTAAAGACAGGTCCTACGAGCAGTACTTC
cdr3_aa: CASSQDAFKDRSYEQYF

j_call: TRBJ2-1
clone_size: -
v_call: TRBV7-7
d_call: -
cdr3_nt: TGTGCCAGCAGCTTAGAGGTGTTGGCTAATGAGCAGTTCTTC
cdr3_aa: CASSLEVLANEQFF

j_call: TRBJ2-7
clone_size: -
v_call: TRBV9
d_call: -
cdr3_nt: TGTGCCAGCAGCGTAGATGGCATCAGCTCCTACGAGCAGTACTTC
cdr3_aa: CASSVDGISSYEQYF

j_call: TRBJ1-1
clone_size: -
v_call: TRBV13
d_call: -
cdr3_nt: TGTGCCAGCAGCTTAGCCCCGGCTGAAGCTTTCTTT
cdr3_aa: CASSLAPAEAFF

j_call: TRBJ2-3
clone_size: -
v_call: TRBV5-8
d_call: -
cdr3_nt: TGTGCCAGCAGCGAATACGATACGCAGTATTTT
cdr3_aa: CASSEYDTQYF